Below are 18 T cell receptor beta chains sequenced from a single sample in a study of cytomegalovirus exposure and HLA in healthy donors. PCR was performed using 60 Vbeta and 13 Jbeta primers. Data came from immunoSEQ multiplex PCR; TCRdb stores just in-frame clones and leaves some out. The sample has about 150,000 clones, less than 85% seen once. What was sequenced was PBMCs. These receptors were collected from a man in his late teens or twenties in good health and CMV-seronegative.

This chain joins TRBV15 and TRBJ1-1; TRBD1 aligns across 10 bases. This CDR3 is 17 amino acids long. The J segment lost 5 bases and the V segment lost 4 bases, leaving 13 bases of the junction unmatched. Germline values: CDR1 LNHNV, CDR2 YYDKDF (reference sequence). For the CDR3, the DNA is TGTGCCACCAGCAACAATAAGTGGGGACAGGGGTGGACTGAAGCTTTCTTT. Its protein is CATSNNKWGQGWTEAFF.

The CDR3 is CASSLGTARDEQFF. The CDR3 coding sequence is TGTGCCAGCAGCTTGGGGACTGCGCGAGATGAGCAGTTCTTC. This chain uses TRBV5-4 with TRBJ2-1; a possible D gene is TRBD2 (5 bases). From germline, CDR1 is SGHNT and CDR2 YYREEE (reference sequence). The V end was cut by 0 bases, the J end by 8 bases, with 12 bases between. The CDR3 spans 14 residues.

This sequence joins TRBV13 and TRBJ2-2, with TRBD2 identical over 9 bases. Germline trimming cut 4 bases from V and 3 bases from J; bases unmatched to any gene: 15. This CDR3 spans 19 amino acids. CDR1 and CDR2 from the germline V gene are PRHDT and FYEKMQ (reference sequence). CDR3 residues: CASSSPLRVSGGYTGELFF. CDR3 nucleotides: TGTGCCAGCAGCTCACCGCTTCGGGTTAGCGGGGGTTACACCGGGGAGCTGTTTTTT.

The chain joins TRBV9 to TRBJ2-1, with D possibly TRBD2 on 6 matching bases. The CDR3 is made up of 14 amino acids. With 3 bases removed from V and 12 bases from J, the gap between germline ends came to 19 bases. CDR1 SGDLS and CDR2 YYNGEE come from the germline V gene. The CDR3 nucleotides are TGTGCCAGCAGCGCATCTCAGCTAGGCGGGGTGCAGTTCTTC. It is translated as CASSASQLGGVQFF.

This rearrangement joins TRBV7-9 to TRBJ1-2; no reliable D call. CDR1 and CDR2 (germline): SEHNR, FQNEAQ (reference sequence). Trimming took off 2 bases at V and 4 bases at J, with 11 bases between the two ends. This CDR3 has 14 residues. CDR3 in DNA: TGTGCCAGCAGCTTATATGGCGGCACCTATGGCTACACCTTC. Residues: CASSLYGGTYGYTF.

This clone has just a few counts. J is TRBJ2-4 and V is TRBV19; D is possibly TRBD2 (6 bases). The germline V gene encodes CDR1 LNHDA and CDR2 SQIVND (reference sequence). CDR3 size: 15 residues. Deletions cut 5 bases from V and 0 bases from J, with 11 bases between. CDR3 DNA: TGTGCCAGTAGTGTTGACGGGGGAGCCAAAAACATTCAGTACTTC. It encodes CASSVDGGAKNIQYF.

The J gene is TRBJ1-6, the V gene TRBV5-1; 7 nucleotides match TRBD1. J lost 5 bases, V lost 0 bases, and 2 bases had no gene match. The CDR3 spans 15 residues. Looked up from germline, CDR1 is SGHRS and CDR2 is YFSETQ. CDR3 sequence reads: CASSLVQGHNSPLHF. For the CDR3, the DNA is TGCGCCAGCAGCTTGGTACAGGGGCATAATTCACCCCTCCACTTT.

J is TRBJ2-3 and V is TRBV7-8; 8 positions match TRBD1. The V gene end was trimmed by 5 bases and the J gene end by 5 bases; junction bases not matched to a gene: 12. Per the germline V gene, CDR1 is SGHVS and CDR2 is FQNEAQ. CDR3 length equals 16 residues. CDR3 DNA: TGTGCCAGCAGCCGCGGGCCAGGACAGGGTGTAGATACGCAGTATTTT. This translates into CASSRGPGQGVDTQYF.

This clone was observed a single time. V usage is TRBV4-3 and J usage is TRBJ2-7, with a possible D match to TRBD2 (5 bases). With 0 bases removed from V and 3 bases from J, the gap between germline ends came to 12 bases. The CDR3 loop spans 15 amino acids. Germline-derived CDR1 and CDR2 are LGHNA and YSLEER. The DNA for the CDR3 is TGCGCCAGCAGCCAAGATCCAGCTGGGAGCTACGAGCAGTACTTC. Its translation: CASSQDPAGSYEQYF.

V is TRBV28 and J is TRBJ1-5, with D possibly matching TRBD1 (5 bases). The CDR3 covers 13 residues. The germline V gene has CDR1 MDHEN and CDR2 SYDVKM. V was pared by 2 bases and J by 6 bases, with 8 bases between. The CDR3 DNA reads TGTGCCAGCAGTTTAGGGACTATTCAGCCCCAGCATTTT. Its translation is CASSLGTIQPQHF. The complete variable domain, with remaining parts taken from reference TRBV28 and TRBJ1-5, reads DVKVTQSSRYLVKRTGEKVFLECVQDMDHENMFWYRQDPGLGLRLIYFSYDVKMKEKGDIPEGYSVSREKKERFSLILESASTNQTSMYLCASSLGTIQPQHFGDGTRLSIL.

V usage is TRBV4-2 and J usage is TRBJ1-2, with D possibly TRBD1 on 6 matching bases. CDR1 and CDR2 (germline): LGHNA, YNFKEQ. The CDR3 runs 16 residues. V was trimmed by 0 bases and J by 8 bases, leaving 19 bases between them. The CDR3 DNA is TGTGCCAGCAGCCAAGATTCGAGACAGGCTGTGGGAGGCTACACCTTC. Protein sequence: CASSQDSRQAVGGYTF.

Here the CDR3 reads CASSSPRRTDTQYF. Written as DNA, the CDR3 is TGTGCCAGCAGCTCCCCTAGACGTACGGATACGCAGTATTTT. The chain links TRBV7-9 to TRBJ2-3, with D unresolved. Per the germline V gene, CDR1 is SEHNR and CDR2 is FQNEAQ (reference sequence). Trimming pared 4 bases from V and 6 bases from J, leaving 14 bases between. The CDR3 runs 14 residues.

The CDR3 coding sequence is TGCGCCAGCAGCCCAGGGGGGCGGGATAATTCACCCCTCCACTTT. It specifies CASSPGGRDNSPLHF. The gene calls are TRBV5-1 and TRBJ1-6, with TRBD1 matching over 7 bases. This CDR3 spans 15 amino acids. V shed 4 bases and J 5 bases; nucleotides not matched to a gene: 6. CDR1 and CDR2 from the germline V gene are SGHRS and YFSETQ.

The rearrangement uses TRBV27 and TRBJ2-3; the match to TRBD2 covers 10 bases. CDR1 and CDR2 from the germline V gene are MNHEY and SMNVEV (reference sequence). The CDR3 runs to 15 residues. V was pared by 5 bases and J by 0 bases, with 2 bases of the junction left unmatched. Here the CDR3 DNA reads TGTGCCAGCAGTGGACTAGCGGCAAGCACAGATACGCAGTATTTT. Its protein is CASSGLAASTDTQYF.

The rearrangement uses TRBV12-5 and TRBJ2-1; TRBD2 aligns across 12 bases. Germline CDR1 is LGHNT and CDR2 is FRNRAP. This CDR3 has 15 residues. V gave up 1 base and J gave up 9 bases; unmatched junction bases: 4. CDR3 nucleotide sequence: TGTGCTAGTGGTTTGGGACTAGCGGGAGTGGCTGAGCAGTTCTTC. It is translated as CASGLGLAGVAEQFF.

The gene calls are TRBV4-3 and TRBJ2-1, with a weak D call TRBD2 (5 bases). This CDR3 has 13 residues. Trimming took 5 bases from V and 4 from J, leaving 9 bases between them. Germline values: CDR1 LGHNA, CDR2 YSLEER. The CDR3 here is CASSVRGYNEQFF. The CDR3 nucleotides are TGCGCCAGCAGCGTCCGGGGATACAATGAGCAGTTCTTC.

The CDR3 nucleotides are TGCAGCGTTGGAGCAGGGGGTAGCACAGATACGCAGTATTTT. Protein: CSVGAGGSTDTQYF. The chain combines TRBV29-1 with TRBJ2-3, with 7 bases fitting TRBD1. V shed 4 bases and J 0 bases; nucleotides not matched to a gene: 4. The CDR3 contains 14 residues. Germline CDR1 is SQVTM and CDR2 is ANQGSEA.

The rearrangement links TRBV19 to TRBJ1-4; possibly TRBD1 for D (5 bases). The V end lost 3 bases, the J end lost 7 bases, and 24 bases lay between the germline ends. CDR1 is LNHDA and CDR2 is SQIVND in the germline V gene (reference sequence). The CDR3 length is 18 residues. The CDR3 coding sequence is TGTGCCAGTAGTATTGGGGTCGGGAGGACGGTGGGGCGTGAAAAACTGTTTTTT. Translation: CASSIGVGRTVGREKLFF. Supplemented by reference TRBV19 and TRBJ1-4, the full variable domain reads DGGITQSPKYLFRKEGQNVTLSCEQNLNHDAMYWYRQDPGQGLRLIYYSQIVNDFQKGDIAEGYSVSREKKESFPLTVTSAQKNPTAFYLCASSIGVGRTVGREKLFFGSGTQLSVL.